The entry below gives a single TCR beta chain sequence along with its context. These data originate in a study of T cells and copy number aberrations in small-cell lung cancer. CDR3 length equals 16 residues. The germline gives CDR1 MRHNA, CDR2 SNTAGT. V lost 0 bases to trimming and J lost 3 bases, with 12 bases between them. Produced via immunoSEQ multiplex PCR; TCRdb's table is partial and in-frame only. This table holds 9,000 to 10,000 clones, about three quarters found once. The sequence was obtained from a man aged 55 to 70 with small cell lung cancer. The genes are TRBV6-4 and TRBJ2-1, with D perhaps given as TRBD1 or TRBD2 (6 bases each). The sequencing sample was made of normal tissue next to the tumor. The CDR3 is CASSDSWRGDYNEQFF. The CDR3 nucleotides are TGTGCCAGCAGTGACTCGTGGAGGGGGGACTACAATGAGCAGTTCTTC.